A selection of T cell receptor beta chains follows, all from one sample in a study of beta chain features in type 1 diabetes. Generated by immunoSEQ multiplex PCR, the TCRdb table keeps only in-frame clones and is missing some. The data hold approximately 270,000 clones, with over 11% observed a single time. Sequenced: naive CD4+ T cells from blood. Every receptor here comes from a man aged 25 to 45 with type 1 diabetes. CDR3s include the opening cysteine and the closing phenylalanine or tryptophan. Fields, in order: clone size, V gene, D gene, J gene, CDR3 protein, CDR3 DNA. A D gene is named only where the DNA matches it firmly. Not every row has a clone size; where given, it reads once, few, many or a size class.

few	TRBV29-1	NA	TRBJ2-1	CSVAPLSSYNEQFF	TGCAGCGTTGCTCCCTTGAGCTCCTACAATGAGCAGTTCTTC
NA	TRBV6-5	TRBD1	TRBJ2-7	CASSRQGGSEQYF	TGTGCCAGCAGCCGCCAAGGGGGCTCCGAGCAGTACTTC
NA	TRBV18	NA	TRBJ2-7	CASSPPGSGKAIEQYF	TGTGCCAGCTCACCACCGGGGTCGGGGAAGGCAATCGAGCAGTACTTC
few	TRBV28	TRBD1	TRBJ2-2	CATTSTGGGLYFTGELFF	TGTGCCACTACGTCGACAGGGGGCGGCCTTTATTTCACCGGGGAGCTGTTTTTT
NA	TRBV7-2	NA	TRBJ2-5	CASSRRVQETQYF	TGTGCCAGCAGCCGGAGGGTCCAGGAGACCCAGTACTTC
NA	TRBV9	TRBD1	TRBJ1-4	CASSPETGGEKLFF	TGTGCCAGCAGCCCCGAGACAGGGGGAGAAAAACTGTTTTTT
NA	TRBV29-1	NA	TRBJ1-1	CSVRTVEAFF	TGCAGCGTAAGGACAGTTGAAGCTTTCTTT
few	TRBV5-4	NA	TRBJ2-6	CASSYTGANVLTF	TGTGCCAGCAGCTATACTGGGGCCAACGTCCTGACTTTC
few	TRBV9	TRBD1	TRBJ2-2	CASSVLGTANTGELFF	TGTGCCAGCAGCGTGCTCGGGACAGCGAACACCGGGGAGCTGTTTTTT
few	TRBV5-1	NA	TRBJ2-3	CASSLLDGSTDTQYF	TGCGCCAGCAGCTTACTCGACGGGAGCACAGATACGCAGTATTTT
few	TRBV28	TRBD2	TRBJ2-7	CASSSLSSSGISYEQYF	TGTGCCAGCAGTTCACTCTCCTCTAGCGGAATCTCCTACGAGCAGTACTTC
NA	TRBV5-1	NA	TRBJ1-2	CASSLAGVYGYTF	TGCGCCAGCAGCTTGGCGGGGGTCTATGGCTACACCTTC
NA	TRBV7-9	NA	TRBJ2-1	CASLGNEQFF	TGTGCCAGTCTAGGCAATGAGCAGTTCTTC
NA	TRBV5-4	TRBD1	TRBJ1-1	CASTRDSGNTEAFF	TGTGCCAGCACCAGGGACAGCGGGAACACTGAAGCTTTCTTT
few	TRBV28	NA	TRBJ1-1	CASVNRGSNTEAFF	TGTGCCAGCGTCAATAGGGGCTCGAACACTGAAGCTTTCTTT
NA	TRBV2	NA	TRBJ1-2	CASSGTGRGYTF	TGTGCCAGCAGTGGCACAGGGAGAGGCTACACCTTC
few	TRBV7-9	TRBD2	TRBJ2-1	CASSRLIGTSGYNEQFF	TGTGCCAGCAGTCGCTTAATAGGGACTAGCGGTTACAATGAGCAGTTCTTC
NA	TRBV7-9	NA	TRBJ2-2	CASSFGRSKTGELFF	TGTGCCAGCAGCTTCGGCCGGAGCAAGACCGGGGAGCTGTTTTTT
NA	TRBV28	NA	TRBJ1-2	CASSQGNYGYTF	TGTGCCAGCAGTCAGGGGAACTATGGCTACACCTTC
NA	TRBV7-6	NA	TRBJ1-3	CASSFQGGSGNTIYF	TGTGCCAGCAGCTTTCAGGGTGGCTCTGGAAACACCATATATTTT
NA	TRBV18	NA	TRBJ1-2	CASSPPVQANYGYTF	TGTGCCAGCTCACCCCCCGTACAGGCTAACTATGGCTACACCTTC
NA	TRBV6-1	NA	TRBJ1-1	CASSDAGVSTEAFF	TGTGCCAGCAGTGATGCAGGGGTGAGCACTGAAGCTTTCTTT